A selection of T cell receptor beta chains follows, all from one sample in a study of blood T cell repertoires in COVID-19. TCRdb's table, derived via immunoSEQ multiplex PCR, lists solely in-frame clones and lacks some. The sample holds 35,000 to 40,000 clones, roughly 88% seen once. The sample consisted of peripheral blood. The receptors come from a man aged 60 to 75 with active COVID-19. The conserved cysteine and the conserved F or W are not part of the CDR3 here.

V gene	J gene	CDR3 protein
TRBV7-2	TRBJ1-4	ASSLTGGNEKLF
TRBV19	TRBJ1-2	ATTGGNNYGYT
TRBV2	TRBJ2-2	ATRQGAITGELF
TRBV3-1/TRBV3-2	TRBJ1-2	ASSRPGTGYGYT
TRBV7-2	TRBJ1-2	ASSLSNWGTGFGYT
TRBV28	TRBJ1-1	ASSLPGPNTEAF
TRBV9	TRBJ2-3	ASSVARGGTDTQY
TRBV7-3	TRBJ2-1	ASSLYLTSGGEYNEQF
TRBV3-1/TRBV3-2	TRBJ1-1	ASRDWPMNTEAF
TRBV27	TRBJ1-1	AAGRGGVGTEAF
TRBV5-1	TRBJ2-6	ASSSEAGTGANVLT
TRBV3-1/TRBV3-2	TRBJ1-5	ASSRGEGQPQH
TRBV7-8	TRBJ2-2	ASSSGGNTGELF
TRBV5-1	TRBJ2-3	ASSLVGGTLLGTQY
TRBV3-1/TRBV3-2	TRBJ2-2	ASSPTLQSLSGELF
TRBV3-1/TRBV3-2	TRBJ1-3	ASSVTLEVISGNTIY
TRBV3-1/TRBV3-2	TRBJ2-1	ASSQYSPGYNEQF
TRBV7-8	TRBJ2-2	ASSDKRWNTGELF
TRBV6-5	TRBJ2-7	ASKPGQANSYEQY
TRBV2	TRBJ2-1	ASKQDRNNEQF
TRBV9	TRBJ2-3	ASSVERAGWTDTQY
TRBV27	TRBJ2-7	ASRVAGGPEQY
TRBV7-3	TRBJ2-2	ASSSGLNTGELF
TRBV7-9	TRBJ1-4	ASSLWEENEKLF
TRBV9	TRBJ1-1	ASSVLQGQNTEAF
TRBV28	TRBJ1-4	ASSRVLNEKLF
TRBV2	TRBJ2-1	ASSEAQGGEQF
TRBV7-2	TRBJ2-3	ASSLAPVDTQY
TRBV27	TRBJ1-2	ASRYHSGREGGYYGYT
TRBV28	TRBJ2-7	ASSLDSYEQY
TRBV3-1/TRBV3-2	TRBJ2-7	ASRSGGGRYEQY
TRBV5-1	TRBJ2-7	ASSPGTSVYEQY
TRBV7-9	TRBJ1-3	ASTPSGVKLTISGNTIY
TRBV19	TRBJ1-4	ASSIWTGGYATNEKLF
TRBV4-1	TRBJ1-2	ASSQLDRALAGHT
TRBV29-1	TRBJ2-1	SVRQTSYNEQF
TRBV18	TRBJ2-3	ASSPISTGQGPDTQY
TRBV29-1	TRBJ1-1	SATGNTEAF
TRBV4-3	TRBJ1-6	ASSLTGVVSPLH
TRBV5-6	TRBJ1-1	ASSLPQGMSTEAF
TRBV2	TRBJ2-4	ASAGQGFVAKNIQY
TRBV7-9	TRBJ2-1	ASSLGVAGIDEQF
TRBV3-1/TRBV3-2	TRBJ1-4	ASSHRAGGEKLF